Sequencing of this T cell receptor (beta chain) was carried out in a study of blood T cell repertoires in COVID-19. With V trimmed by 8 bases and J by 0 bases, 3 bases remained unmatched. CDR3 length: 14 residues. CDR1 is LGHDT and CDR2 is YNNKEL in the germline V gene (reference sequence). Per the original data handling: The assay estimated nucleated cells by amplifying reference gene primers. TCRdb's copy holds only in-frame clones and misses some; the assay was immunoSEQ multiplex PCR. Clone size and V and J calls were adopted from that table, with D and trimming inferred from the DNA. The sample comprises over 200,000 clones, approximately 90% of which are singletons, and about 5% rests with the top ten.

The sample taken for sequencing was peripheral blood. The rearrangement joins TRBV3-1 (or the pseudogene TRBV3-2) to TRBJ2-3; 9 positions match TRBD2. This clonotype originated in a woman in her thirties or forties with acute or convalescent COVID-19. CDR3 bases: TGTGCCAGCCGTGCGGGGGGGAGCACAGATACGCAGTATTTT. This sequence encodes CASRAGGSTDTQYF.